The T cell receptor beta chain described here comes from a study of shared clonotypes between healthy human individuals. Points from the study as a whole: Estimated clonotype richness was generally higher in naive than memory subsets.

The CDR3 length is 12 residues. The germline V gene encodes CDR1 KGHSH and CDR2 LQKENI. V was cut by 6 bases and J by 10 bases, with 13 bases left in between. On this clone itself: What it binds is unknown.

As handled by the study authors: From ImmunoSEQ came sequences covering only the junction and carrying no quality scores, so filtering differed. Assay used: immunoSEQ multiplex PCR; TCRdb lists only in-frame clones, some missing. V and J calls and clone size are given by that table; D and trimming were obtained from the DNA. The sample contains approximately 180,000 clones, around 93% of which appear only once. The TCR comes from a woman in her 30s in good health. V gene TRBV18 combines with J gene TRBJ2-1; D uncertain. Input material: naive CD4+ T cells sorted from blood. Subset specified: CD45RA+ positively selected. CDR3: CASSPVGLEQFF. Here the CDR3 DNA reads TGTGCCAGCTCCCCCGTCGGATTGGAGCAGTTCTTC.